A selection of T cell receptor beta chains follows, all from one sample in a study of blood T cell repertoires in COVID-19. The assay was immunoSEQ multiplex PCR, and TCRdb's table has in-frame clones only and misses some. The table has 130,000 to 150,000 clones, around 80% seen once; the top ten hold around 15%. Sample: peripheral blood. The receptors stem from a human donor with acute or convalescent COVID-19. The donor label of this sample is uncertain. Both conserved end residues are part of each CDR3. Each record gives: J gene, V gene, CDR3 length, D gene, CDR3 protein. A D gene is named only where the DNA matches it firmly.

TRBJ2-2,TRBV20-1,14,-,CSASGVANTGELFF
TRBJ2-2,TRBV30,13,-,CAWLPSRTGELFF
TRBJ2-1,TRBV19,15,TRBD1,CASSTDRGVYNEQFF
TRBJ2-6,TRBV19,17,TRBD1,CASAKRTGISGANVLTF
TRBJ2-7,TRBV7-9,12,-,CASSGTGYEQYF
TRBJ1-1,TRBV5-1,16,TRBD1,CASSATGGGLNTEAFF
TRBJ2-5,TRBV7-2,13,TRBD2,CASSFAGEETQYF
TRBJ2-3,TRBV2,14,TRBD2,CASRGGLVFGTQYF
TRBJ1-1,TRBV4-1,16,-,CASSQDREAANTEAFF
TRBJ1-3,TRBV15,19,TRBD1,CATSRDRGTGDPSGNTIYF
TRBJ1-2,TRBV5-6,13,TRBD1,CASSLRQGDGYTF
TRBJ2-1,TRBV12-5,14,-,CASGLRQGANEQFF
TRBJ2-6,TRBV2,13,-,CARKLLGANVLTF
TRBJ1-2,TRBV29-1,17,TRBD1,CSVLQGTGGWGNYGYTF
TRBJ1-6,TRBV5-4,17,-,CASSEPGKSSYNSPLHF
TRBJ1-2,TRBV2,13,-,CASSETGTYGYTF
TRBJ1-1,TRBV5-1,18,TRBD1,CASSDLARSAGGNTEAFF
TRBJ1-3,TRBV6-1,17,-,CASSDVSRVAWGNTIYF
TRBJ2-5,TRBV7-2,16,TRBD2,CASSLVLAGTQETQYF
TRBJ1-2,TRBV25-1,16,TRBD1,CASSEAGTGFNYGYTF
TRBJ2-5,TRBV29-1,14,-,CSVGGGYRQETQYF
TRBJ1-2,TRBV7-3,17,TRBD1,CASSLIPRTGINYGYTF
TRBJ2-1,TRBV7-3,17,TRBD2,CASSQARLSGGGDEQFF
TRBJ1-2,TRBV11-2,14,-,CASSLVGHLYGYTF
TRBJ1-2,TRBV5-1,13,-,CASSLDENYGYTF
TRBJ2-7,TRBV7-9,14,-,CASSRPETSGEQYF
TRBJ2-7,TRBV18,15,-,CASSPSGRVSYEQYF
TRBJ2-3,TRBV2,14,-,CASSEGAVTDTQYF
TRBJ2-3,TRBV7-2,15,TRBD2,CASSLGTSGGPTQYF
TRBJ2-1,TRBV9,15,-,CASSVVGNTDFEQFF
TRBJ2-7,TRBV6-5,14,-,CASSYIGRAYEQYF
TRBJ2-5,TRBV5-1,14,TRBD2,CASSLGTSLETQYF
TRBJ2-7,TRBV30,12,-,CAWSPGKYEQYF
TRBJ1-3,TRBV5-4,14,TRBD1,CASSRTGSGNTIYF
TRBJ1-1,TRBV6-6,14,-,CASSQGTSNTEAFF
TRBJ1-2,TRBV4-3,15,-,CASSQGLGFHYGYTF
TRBJ1-1,TRBV30,12,-,CAWRQRNTEAFF